The present entry profiles one TCR beta chain with its context. Its antigen is currently unknown. Produced via immunoSEQ multiplex PCR; TCRdb's table is partial and in-frame only. The profile shows around 130,000 clones, about 84% of them singletons. The sample originates from a study of cytomegalovirus exposure and HLA in healthy donors. Study-level results: There were 150 to 200 TCR beta chains listed as cytomegalovirus-associated. Across donors, most TCRs were seen rarely, yet some public ones were widespread.

Germline V gene lookup returns CDR1 SGHVS and CDR2 FQNEAQ. CDR3 length: 13 amino acids. V dropped 5 bases and J dropped 5; count of bases not matched to a gene: 3. The gene calls are TRBV7-8 and TRBJ2-7, with 10 bases aligning to TRBD1. The sequencing sample was made of PBMCs. The clonotype comes from a woman in her thirties in good health and CMV-seronegative. The CDR3, as DNA: TGTGCCAGCAGCAGACAGGGGGCACACGAGCAGTACTTC. Protein product: CASSRQGAHEQYF.